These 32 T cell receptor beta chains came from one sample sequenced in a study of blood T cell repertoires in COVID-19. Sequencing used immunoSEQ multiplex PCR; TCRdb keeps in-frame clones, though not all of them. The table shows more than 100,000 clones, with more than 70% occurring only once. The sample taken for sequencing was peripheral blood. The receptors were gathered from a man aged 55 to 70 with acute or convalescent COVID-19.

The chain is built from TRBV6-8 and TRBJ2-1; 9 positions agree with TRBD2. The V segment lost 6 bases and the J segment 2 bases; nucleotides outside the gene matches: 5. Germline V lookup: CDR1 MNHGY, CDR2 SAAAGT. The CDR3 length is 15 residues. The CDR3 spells CASSPGTSTYNEQFF. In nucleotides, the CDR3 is TGTGCCAGCAGCCCCGGGACTAGCACCTACAATGAGCAGTTCTTC.

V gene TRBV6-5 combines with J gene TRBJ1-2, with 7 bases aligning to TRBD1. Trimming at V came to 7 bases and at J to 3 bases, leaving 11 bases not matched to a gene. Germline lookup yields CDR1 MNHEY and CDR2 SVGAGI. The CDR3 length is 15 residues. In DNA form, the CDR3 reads TGTGCCAGCACCTATGGTTCAGGGGGTCACTATGGCTACACCTTC. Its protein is CASTYGSGGHYGYTF.

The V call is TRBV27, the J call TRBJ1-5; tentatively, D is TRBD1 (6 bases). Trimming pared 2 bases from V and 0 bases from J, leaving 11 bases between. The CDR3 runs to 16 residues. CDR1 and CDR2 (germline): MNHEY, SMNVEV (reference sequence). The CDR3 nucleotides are TGTGCCAGCAGTTTAAGCGGACAGAATAGCAATCAGCCCCAGCATTTT. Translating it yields CASSLSGQNSNQPQHF.

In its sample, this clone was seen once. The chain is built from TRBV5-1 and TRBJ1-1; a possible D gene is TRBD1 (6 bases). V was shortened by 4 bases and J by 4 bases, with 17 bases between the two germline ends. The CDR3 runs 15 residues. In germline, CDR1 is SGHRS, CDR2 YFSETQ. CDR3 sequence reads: CASSPRQDGGTEAFF. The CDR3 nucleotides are TGCGCCAGCAGCCCAAGACAGGATGGGGGCACTGAAGCTTTCTTT.

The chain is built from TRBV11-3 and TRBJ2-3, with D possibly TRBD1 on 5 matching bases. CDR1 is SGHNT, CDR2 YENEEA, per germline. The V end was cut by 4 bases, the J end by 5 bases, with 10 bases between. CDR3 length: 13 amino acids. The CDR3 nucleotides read TGTGCCAGCAGCTCACTCCAGGGAGATACGCAGTATTTT. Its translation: CASSSLQGDTQYF.

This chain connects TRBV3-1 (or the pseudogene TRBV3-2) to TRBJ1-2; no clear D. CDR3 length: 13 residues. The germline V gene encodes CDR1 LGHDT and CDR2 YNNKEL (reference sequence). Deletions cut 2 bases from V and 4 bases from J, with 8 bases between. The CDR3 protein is CASSQRTGYGYTF. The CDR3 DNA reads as TGTGCCAGCAGCCAACGAACGGGCTATGGCTACACCTTC.

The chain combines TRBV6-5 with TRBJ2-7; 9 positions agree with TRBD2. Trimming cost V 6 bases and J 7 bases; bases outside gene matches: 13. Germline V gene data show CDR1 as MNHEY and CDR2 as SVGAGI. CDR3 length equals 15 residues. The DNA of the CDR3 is TGTGCCAGCAGCTACAGACTAGCGGAGCATGGAGAGCAGTACTTC. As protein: CASSYRLAEHGEQYF.

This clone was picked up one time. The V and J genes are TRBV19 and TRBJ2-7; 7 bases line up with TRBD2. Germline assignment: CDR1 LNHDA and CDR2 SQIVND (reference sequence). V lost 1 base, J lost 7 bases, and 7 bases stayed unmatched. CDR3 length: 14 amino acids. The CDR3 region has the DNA TGTGCCAGTAGTATAGGGGCGGGAGCATGGGAGCAGTACTTC. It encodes CASSIGAGAWEQYF. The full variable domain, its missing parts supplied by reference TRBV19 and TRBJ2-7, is DGGITQSPKYLFRKEGQNVTLSCEQNLNHDAMYWYRQDPGQGLRLIYYSQIVNDFQKGDIAEGYSVSREKKESFPLTVTSAQKNPTAFYLCASSIGAGAWEQYFGPGTRLTVT.

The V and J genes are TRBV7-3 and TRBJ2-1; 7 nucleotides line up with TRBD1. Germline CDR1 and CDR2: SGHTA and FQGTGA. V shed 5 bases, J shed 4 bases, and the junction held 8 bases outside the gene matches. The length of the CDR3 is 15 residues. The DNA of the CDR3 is TGTGCCAGCAGCCCCCATCCGGGACAGTACAATGAGCAGTTCTTC. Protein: CASSPHPGQYNEQFF.

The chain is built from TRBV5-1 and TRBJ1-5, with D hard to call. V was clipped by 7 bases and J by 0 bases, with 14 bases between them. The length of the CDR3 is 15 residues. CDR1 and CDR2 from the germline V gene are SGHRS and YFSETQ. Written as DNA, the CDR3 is TGCGCCAGCCGCCTCTCGGGTGATAGCAATCAGCCCCAGCATTTT. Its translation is CASRLSGDSNQPQHF.

CDR3 nucleotide sequence: TGTGCCAGCAGCCCTGGTCGGGAGAACACTGAAGCTTTCTTT. This gives the protein CASSPGRENTEAFF. The chain carries TRBV7-3 and TRBJ1-1; D unclear. This CDR3 comprises 14 residues. Germline V CDR1 and CDR2: SGHTA, FQGTGA. The germline V and J ends were trimmed by 5 bases and 1 base, with 11 bases remaining between them.

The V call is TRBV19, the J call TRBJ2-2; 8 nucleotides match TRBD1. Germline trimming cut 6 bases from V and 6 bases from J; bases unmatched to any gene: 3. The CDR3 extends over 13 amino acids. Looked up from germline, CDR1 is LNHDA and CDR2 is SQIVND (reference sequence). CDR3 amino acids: CASRKTGAGELFF. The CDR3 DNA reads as TGTGCCAGTAGGAAGACAGGGGCCGGGGAGCTGTTTTTT. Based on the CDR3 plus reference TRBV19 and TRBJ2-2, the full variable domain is DGGITQSPKYLFRKEGQNVTLSCEQNLNHDAMYWYRQDPGQGLRLIYYSQIVNDFQKGDIAEGYSVSREKKESFPLTVTSAQKNPTAFYLCASRKTGAGELFFGEGSRLTVL.

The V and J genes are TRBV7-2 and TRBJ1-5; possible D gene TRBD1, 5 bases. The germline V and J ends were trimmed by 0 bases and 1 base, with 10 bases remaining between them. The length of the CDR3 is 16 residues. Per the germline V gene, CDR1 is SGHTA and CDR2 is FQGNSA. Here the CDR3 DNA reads TGTGCCAGCAGCTTAGCGGGGCCGATGAGCAATCAGCCCCAGCATTTT. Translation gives CASSLAGPMSNQPQHF.

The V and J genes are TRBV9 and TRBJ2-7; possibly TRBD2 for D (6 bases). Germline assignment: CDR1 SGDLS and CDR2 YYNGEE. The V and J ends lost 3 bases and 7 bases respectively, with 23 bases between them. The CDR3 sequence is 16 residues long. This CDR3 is CASSGDLSGGWGEQYF. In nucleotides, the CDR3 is TGTGCCAGCAGCGGTGACCTTAGCGGAGGGTGGGGAGAGCAGTACTTC.

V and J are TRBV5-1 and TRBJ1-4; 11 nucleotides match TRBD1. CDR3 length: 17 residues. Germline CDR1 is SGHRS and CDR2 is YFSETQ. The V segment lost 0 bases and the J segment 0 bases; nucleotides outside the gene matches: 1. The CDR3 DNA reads TGCGCCAGCAGCTTGGGGACAGGGGGCTCAACTAATGAAAAACTGTTTTTT. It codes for CASSLGTGGSTNEKLFF. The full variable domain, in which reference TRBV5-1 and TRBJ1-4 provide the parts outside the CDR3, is KAGVTQTPRYLIKTRGQQVTLSCSPISGHRSVSWYQQTPGQGLQFLFEYFSETQRNKGNFPGRFSGRQFSNSRSEMNVSTLELGDSALYLCASSLGTGGSTNEKLFFGSGTQLSVL.

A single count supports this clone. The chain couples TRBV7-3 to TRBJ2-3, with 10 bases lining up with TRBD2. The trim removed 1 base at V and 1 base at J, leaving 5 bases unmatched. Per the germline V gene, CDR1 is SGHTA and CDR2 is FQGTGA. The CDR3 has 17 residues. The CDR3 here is CASSLSRLAGGTDTQYF. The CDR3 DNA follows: TGTGCCAGCAGCTTAAGTAGGCTAGCGGGAGGCACAGATACGCAGTATTTT.

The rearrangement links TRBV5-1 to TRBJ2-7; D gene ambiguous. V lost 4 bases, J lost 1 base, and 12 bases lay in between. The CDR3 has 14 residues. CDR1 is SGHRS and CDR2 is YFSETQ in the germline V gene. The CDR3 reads CASSPGSSSYEQYF. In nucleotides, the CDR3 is TGCGCCAGCAGCCCGGGTTCATCATCCTACGAGCAGTACTTC.

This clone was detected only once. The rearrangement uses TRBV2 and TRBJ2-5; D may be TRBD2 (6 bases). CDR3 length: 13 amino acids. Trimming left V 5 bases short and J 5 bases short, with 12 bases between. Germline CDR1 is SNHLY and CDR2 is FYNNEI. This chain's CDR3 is CASSPTRLETQYF. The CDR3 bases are TGTGCCAGCAGTCCGACTAGATTGGAGACCCAGTACTTC.

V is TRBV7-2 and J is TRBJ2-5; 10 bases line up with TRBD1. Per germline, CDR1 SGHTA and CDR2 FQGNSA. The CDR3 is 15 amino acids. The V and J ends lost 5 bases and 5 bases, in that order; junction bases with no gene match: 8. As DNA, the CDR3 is TGTGCCAGCAGCCCGGACAGGGGGGATTGGGAGACCCAGTACTTC. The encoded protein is CASSPDRGDWETQYF.

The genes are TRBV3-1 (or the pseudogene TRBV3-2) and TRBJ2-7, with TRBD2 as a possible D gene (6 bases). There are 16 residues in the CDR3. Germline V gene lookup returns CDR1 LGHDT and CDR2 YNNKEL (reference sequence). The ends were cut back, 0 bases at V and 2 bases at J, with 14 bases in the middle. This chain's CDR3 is CASSQESSGTPYEQYF. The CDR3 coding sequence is TGTGCCAGCAGCCAAGAAAGTAGCGGTACCCCCTACGAGCAGTACTTC.

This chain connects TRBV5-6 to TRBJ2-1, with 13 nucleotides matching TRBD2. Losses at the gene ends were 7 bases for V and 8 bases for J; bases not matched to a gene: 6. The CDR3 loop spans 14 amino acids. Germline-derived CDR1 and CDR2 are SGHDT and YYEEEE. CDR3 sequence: CASLRTSGSDEQFF. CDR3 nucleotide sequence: TGTGCCAGCCTCCGGACTAGCGGGAGCGATGAGCAGTTCTTC.

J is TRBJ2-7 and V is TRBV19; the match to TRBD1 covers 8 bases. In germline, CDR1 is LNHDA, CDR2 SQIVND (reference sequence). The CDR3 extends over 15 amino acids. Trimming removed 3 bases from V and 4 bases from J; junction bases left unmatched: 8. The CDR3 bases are TGTGCCAGTAGTATCGGGACAGGAGACATTTACGAGCAGTACTTC. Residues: CASSIGTGDIYEQYF.

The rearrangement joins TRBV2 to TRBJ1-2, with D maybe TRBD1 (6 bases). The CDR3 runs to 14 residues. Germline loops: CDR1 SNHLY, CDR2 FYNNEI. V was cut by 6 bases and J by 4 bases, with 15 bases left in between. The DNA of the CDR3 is TGTGCCAGCAGAGCGATCCAGGGGCCCTATGGCTACACCTTC. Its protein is CASRAIQGPYGYTF.

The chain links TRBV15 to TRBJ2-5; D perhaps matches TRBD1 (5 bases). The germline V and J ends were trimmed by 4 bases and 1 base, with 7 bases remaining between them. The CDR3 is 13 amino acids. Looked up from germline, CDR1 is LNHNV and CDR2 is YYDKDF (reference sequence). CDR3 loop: CATSIDSQETQYF. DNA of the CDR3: TGTGCCACCAGCATTGACAGCCAAGAGACCCAGTACTTC.

CDR3 sequence reads: CASSPGTELGEAFF. The CDR3 DNA follows: TGTGCCAGCTCACCTGGGACAGAACTCGGTGAAGCTTTCTTT. V and J are TRBV18 and TRBJ1-1, with TRBD1 matching over 7 bases. This CDR3 is built from 14 residues. CDR1 is KGHSH and CDR2 is LQKENI in the germline V gene. V lost 3 bases, J lost 7 bases, and 8 bases stayed unmatched.

CDR3 coding DNA: TGCGCCAGCAGCTTAGATAGGGGATTAGATACGCAGTATTTT. It codes for CASSLDRGLDTQYF. The chain carries TRBV5-1 and TRBJ2-3; a possible D gene is TRBD1 (5 bases). The germline V gene encodes CDR1 SGHRS and CDR2 YFSETQ. Trimming removed 2 bases at V and 5 bases at J, with 12 bases between. The CDR3 covers 14 residues.

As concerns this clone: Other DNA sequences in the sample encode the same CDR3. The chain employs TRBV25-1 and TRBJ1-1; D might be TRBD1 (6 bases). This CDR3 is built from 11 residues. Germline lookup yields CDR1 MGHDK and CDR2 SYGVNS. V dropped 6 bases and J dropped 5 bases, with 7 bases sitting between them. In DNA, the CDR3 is TGTGCCAGCAGCAGGGGAACTGAAGCTTTCTTT. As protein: CASSRGTEAFF. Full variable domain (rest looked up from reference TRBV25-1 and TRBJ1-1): EADIYQTPRYLVIGTGKKITLECSQTMGHDKMYWYQQDPGMELHLIHYSYGVNSTEKGDLSSESTVSRIRTEHFPLTLESARPSHTSQYLCASSRGTEAFFGQGTRLTVV.

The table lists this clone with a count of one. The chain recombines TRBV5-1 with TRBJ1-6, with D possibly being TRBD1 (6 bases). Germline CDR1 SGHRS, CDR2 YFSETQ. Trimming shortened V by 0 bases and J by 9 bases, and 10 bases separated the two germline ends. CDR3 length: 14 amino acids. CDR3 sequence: CASSLDRVGSPLHF. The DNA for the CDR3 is TGCGCCAGCAGCTTGGACAGGGTCGGTTCACCCCTCCACTTT.

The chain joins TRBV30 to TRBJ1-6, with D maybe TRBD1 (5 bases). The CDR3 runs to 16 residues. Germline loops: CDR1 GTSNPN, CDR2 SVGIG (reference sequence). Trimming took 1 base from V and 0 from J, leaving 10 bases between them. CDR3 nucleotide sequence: TGTGCCTGGAGTGAAGGGGCGGACTCCTATAATTCACCCCTCCACTTT. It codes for CAWSEGADSYNSPLHF.

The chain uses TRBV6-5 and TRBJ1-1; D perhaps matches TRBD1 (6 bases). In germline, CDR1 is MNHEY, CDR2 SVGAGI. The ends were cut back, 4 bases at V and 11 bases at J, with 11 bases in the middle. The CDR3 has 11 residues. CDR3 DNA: TGTGCCAGCAGTTTTAGGGGGACGGCTTTCTTT. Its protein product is CASSFRGTAFF.

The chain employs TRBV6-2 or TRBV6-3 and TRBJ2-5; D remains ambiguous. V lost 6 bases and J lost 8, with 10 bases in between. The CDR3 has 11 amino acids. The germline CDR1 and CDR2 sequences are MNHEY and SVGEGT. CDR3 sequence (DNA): TGTGCCAGCAGCCGACTTGATACCCAGTACTTC. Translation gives CASSRLDTQYF.

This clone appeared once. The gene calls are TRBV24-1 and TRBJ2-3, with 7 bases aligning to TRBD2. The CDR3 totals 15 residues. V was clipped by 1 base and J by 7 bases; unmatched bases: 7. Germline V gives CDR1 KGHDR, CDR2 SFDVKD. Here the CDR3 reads CATSDFRAGINTQYF. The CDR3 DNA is TGTGCCACCAGTGATTTCCGAGCGGGGATAAATACGCAGTATTTT.